This TCR beta chain derives from a study of CD8 T cells in ankylosing spondylitis (dated by TCRdb to 2017 to 2019). Background on the whole study: To find TCR variants linked to disease, the study profiled T cell receptor beta repertoires in ankylosing spondylitis patients and healthy donors. The full study cohort was made up of about 25 ankylosing spondylitis patients and 108 healthy donors. Peripheral blood was sampled, and synovial fluid was also collected from ankylosing spondylitis patients. Broad study findings and their caveats: Some motif variants were previously reported in synovial fluid and blood of reactive arthritis patients, suggesting common disease-initiation mechanisms. A TCR beta motif made up of several highly homologous amino acid variants appeared to be characteristic of blood from ankylosing spondylitis patients. The disease-linked clones showed a CD8+ phenotype and occurred at relatively low frequencies in peripheral blood. The disease-linked clones were reported to be significantly enriched in matched synovial fluid samples from ankylosing spondylitis patients.

The germline V gene (reference sequence) provides CDR1 SEHNR and CDR2 FQNEAQ. V and J lose 5 bases and 0 bases, and a span of 11 bases separates them. The CDR3 runs 15 amino acids, cysteine and phenylalanine included. Only CDR3 DNA is held: 45 bases, read in frame from base 1. Sequencing took place on an Illumina HiSeq 2500. Quantitative 5'-RACE with molecular barcodes was used to prepare TCR beta libraries. Per the original workflow: A new computational method based on a probabilistic model of VDJ rearrangement was used to identify disease-linked TCR variants. TCRdb redid the processing of the public reads, applying fastp at Q25 and MiXCR, and retained in-frame beta chains. Identical CDR3 protein sequences are pooled into one entry, listed with their most common genes and DNA. TCRdb's processing, not the study's, gives the V and J calls here. This sample holds a few hundred thousand distinct CDR3 sequences; more than 15% were observed only once. Roughly 34% of the sample is in the top ten clones.

Worth noting for this clonotype: What this receptor recognizes is not known. No much larger clone is present one base from it, and per-base qualities are unavailable.

The chain is encoded by TRBV7-9 joined to TRBJ2-1, with the identity of the D gene unclear. Sequencing used blood, either unsorted or a sorted T cell fraction (not recorded which). The sequence derives from a male donor with ankylosing spondylitis or in good health (not recorded which). CDR3 reads: CASSGEFSSYNEQFF. The sequenced DNA is TGTGCCAGCAGCGGAGAGTTCAGCTCCTACAATGAGCAGTTCTTC. With the rest looked up from the reference TRBV7-9 and TRBJ2-1 genes rather than sequenced, the full variable domain is DTGVSQNPRHKITKRGQNVTFRCDPISEHNRLYWYRQTLGQGPEFLTYFQNEAQLEKSRLLSDRFSAERPKGSFSTLEIQRTEQGDSAMYLCASSGEFSSYNEQFFGPGTRLTVL.